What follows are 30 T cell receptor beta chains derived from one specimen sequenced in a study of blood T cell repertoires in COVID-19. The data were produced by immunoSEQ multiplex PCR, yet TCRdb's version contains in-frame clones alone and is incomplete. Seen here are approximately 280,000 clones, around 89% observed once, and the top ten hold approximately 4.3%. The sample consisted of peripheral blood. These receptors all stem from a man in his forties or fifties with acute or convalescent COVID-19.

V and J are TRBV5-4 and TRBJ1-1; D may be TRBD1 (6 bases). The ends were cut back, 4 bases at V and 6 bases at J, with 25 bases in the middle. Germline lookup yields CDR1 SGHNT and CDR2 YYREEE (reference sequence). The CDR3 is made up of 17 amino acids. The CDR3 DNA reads TGTGCCAGCAGCCAGAAGACAGGTGGGATAATTCTGGCTGAAGCTTTCTTT. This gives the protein CASSQKTGGIILAEAFF. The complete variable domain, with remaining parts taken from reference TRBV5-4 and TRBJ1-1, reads ETGVTQSPTHLIKTRGQQVTLRCSSQSGHNTVSWYQQALGQGPQFIFQYYREEENGRGNFPPRFSGLQFPNYSSELNVNALELDDSALYLCASSQKTGGIILAEAFFGQGTRLTVV.

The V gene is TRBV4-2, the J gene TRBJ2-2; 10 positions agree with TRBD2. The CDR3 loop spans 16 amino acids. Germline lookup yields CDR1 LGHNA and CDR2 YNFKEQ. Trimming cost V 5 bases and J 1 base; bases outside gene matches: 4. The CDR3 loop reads CASSLRLAGNTGELFF. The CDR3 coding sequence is TGTGCCAGCAGCTTACGACTAGCGGGGAACACCGGGGAGCTGTTTTTT.

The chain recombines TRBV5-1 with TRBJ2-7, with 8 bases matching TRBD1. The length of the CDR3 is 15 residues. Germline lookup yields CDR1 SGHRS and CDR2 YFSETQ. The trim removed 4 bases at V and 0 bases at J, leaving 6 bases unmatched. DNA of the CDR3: TGCGCCAGCAGCCCGGGACAGGTCTACTCCTACGAGCAGTACTTC. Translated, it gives CASSPGQVYSYEQYF.

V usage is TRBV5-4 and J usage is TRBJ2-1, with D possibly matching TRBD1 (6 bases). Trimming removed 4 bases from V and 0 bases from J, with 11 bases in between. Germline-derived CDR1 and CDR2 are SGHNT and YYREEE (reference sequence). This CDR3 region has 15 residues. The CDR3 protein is CASSPTGSSYNEQFF. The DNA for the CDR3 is TGTGCCAGCAGCCCCACAGGGAGCTCCTACAATGAGCAGTTCTTC.

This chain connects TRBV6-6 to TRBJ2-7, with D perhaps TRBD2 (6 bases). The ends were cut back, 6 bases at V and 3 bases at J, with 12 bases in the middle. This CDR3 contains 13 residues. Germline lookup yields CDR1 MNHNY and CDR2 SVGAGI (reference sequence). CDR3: CASRHGSLYEQYF. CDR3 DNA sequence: TGTGCCAGCAGGCACGGGAGCCTCTACGAGCAGTACTTC.

The CDR3 region is CASSPREFMNTEAFF. CDR3 nucleotides: TGCGCCAGCAGCCCCCGGGAGTTCATGAACACTGAAGCTTTCTTT. The rearrangement uses TRBV5-1 and TRBJ1-1; D uncertain. There are 15 residues in the CDR3. CDR1 SGHRS and CDR2 YFSETQ come from the germline V gene. With 4 bases removed from V and 0 bases from J, the gap between germline ends came to 13 bases.

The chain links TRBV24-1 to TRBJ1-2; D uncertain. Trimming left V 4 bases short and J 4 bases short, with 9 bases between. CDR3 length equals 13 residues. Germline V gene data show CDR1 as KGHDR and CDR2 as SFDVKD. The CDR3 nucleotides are TGTGCCACCAGTGACCTACGCGGCTATGGCTACACCTTC. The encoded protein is CATSDLRGYGYTF.

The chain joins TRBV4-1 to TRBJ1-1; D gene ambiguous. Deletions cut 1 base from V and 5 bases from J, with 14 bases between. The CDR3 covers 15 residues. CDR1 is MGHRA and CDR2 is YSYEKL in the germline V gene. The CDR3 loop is CASSQGRVRGTEAFF. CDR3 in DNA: TGCGCCAGCAGCCAAGGCCGGGTCCGGGGTACTGAAGCTTTCTTT.

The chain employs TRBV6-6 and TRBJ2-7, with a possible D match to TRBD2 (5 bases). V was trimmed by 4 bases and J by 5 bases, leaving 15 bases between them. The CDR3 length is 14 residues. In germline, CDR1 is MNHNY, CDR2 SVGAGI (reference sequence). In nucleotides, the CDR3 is TGTGCCAGCAGTTTCAACGGACTTGAGGACGAGCAGTACTTC. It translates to CASSFNGLEDEQYF.

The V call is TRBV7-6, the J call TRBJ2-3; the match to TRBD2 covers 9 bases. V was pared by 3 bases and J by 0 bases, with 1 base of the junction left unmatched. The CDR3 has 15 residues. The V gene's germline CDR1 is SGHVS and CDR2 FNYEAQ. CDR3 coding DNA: TGTGCCAGCAGCTTTAGCGGGGGTAGCACAGATACGCAGTATTTT. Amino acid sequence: CASSFSGGSTDTQYF.

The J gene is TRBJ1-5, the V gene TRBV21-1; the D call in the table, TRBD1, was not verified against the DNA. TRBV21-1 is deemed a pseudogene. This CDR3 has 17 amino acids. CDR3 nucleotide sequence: TGTGCCACCCCGAGGGGACAGGAGGATAGGGACAATCAGCCCCAGCATTTT. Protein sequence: CATPRGQEDRDNQPQHF.

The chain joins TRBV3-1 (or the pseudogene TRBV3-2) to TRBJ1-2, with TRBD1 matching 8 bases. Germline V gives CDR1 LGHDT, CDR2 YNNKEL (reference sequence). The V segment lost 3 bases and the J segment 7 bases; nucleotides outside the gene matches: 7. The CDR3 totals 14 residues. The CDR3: CASSHYDRGGGYTF. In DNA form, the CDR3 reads TGTGCCAGCAGCCACTACGACAGGGGTGGTGGCTACACCTTC.

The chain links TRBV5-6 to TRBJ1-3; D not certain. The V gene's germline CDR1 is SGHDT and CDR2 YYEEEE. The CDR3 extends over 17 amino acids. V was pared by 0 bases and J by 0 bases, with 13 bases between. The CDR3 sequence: CASSLGSSYVSGNTIYF. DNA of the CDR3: TGTGCCAGCAGCTTGGGAAGCTCCTATGTCTCTGGAAACACCATATATTTT.

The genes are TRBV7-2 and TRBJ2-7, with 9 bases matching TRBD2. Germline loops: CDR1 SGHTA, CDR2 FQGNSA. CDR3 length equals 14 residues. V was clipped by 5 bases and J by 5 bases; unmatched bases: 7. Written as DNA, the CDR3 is TGTGCCAGCAGCCCTCATAGCGGGGGCGACGAGCAGTACTTC. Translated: CASSPHSGGDEQYF.

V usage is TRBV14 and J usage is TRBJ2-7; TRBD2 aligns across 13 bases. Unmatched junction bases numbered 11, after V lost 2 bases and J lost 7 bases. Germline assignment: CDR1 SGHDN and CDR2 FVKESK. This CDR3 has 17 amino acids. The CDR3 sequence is CASSQRLAGGSTGEQYF. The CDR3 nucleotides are TGTGCCAGCAGCCAACGACTAGCGGGGGGATCCACGGGGGAGCAGTACTTC.

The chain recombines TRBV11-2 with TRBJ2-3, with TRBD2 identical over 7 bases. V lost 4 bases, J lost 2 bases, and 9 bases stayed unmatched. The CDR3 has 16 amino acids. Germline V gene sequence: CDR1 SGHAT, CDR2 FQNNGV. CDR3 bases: TGTGCCAGCAGCTCCCAGGGAGGGGAGTTCACAGATACGCAGTATTTT. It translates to CASSSQGGEFTDTQYF.

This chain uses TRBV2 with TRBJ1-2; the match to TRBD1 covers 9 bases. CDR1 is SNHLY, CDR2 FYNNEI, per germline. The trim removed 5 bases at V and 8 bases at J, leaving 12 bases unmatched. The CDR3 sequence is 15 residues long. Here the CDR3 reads CASSSPDRGRGGYTF. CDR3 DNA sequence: TGTGCCAGCAGTTCCCCGGACAGGGGACGTGGCGGCTACACCTTC.

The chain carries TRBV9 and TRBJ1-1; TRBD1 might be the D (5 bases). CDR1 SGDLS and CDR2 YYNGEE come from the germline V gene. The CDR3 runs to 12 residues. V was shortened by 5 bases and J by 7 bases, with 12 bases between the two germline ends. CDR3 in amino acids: CASRPYGGEAFF. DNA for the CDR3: TGTGCCAGCAGACCCTACGGGGGTGAAGCTTTCTTT.

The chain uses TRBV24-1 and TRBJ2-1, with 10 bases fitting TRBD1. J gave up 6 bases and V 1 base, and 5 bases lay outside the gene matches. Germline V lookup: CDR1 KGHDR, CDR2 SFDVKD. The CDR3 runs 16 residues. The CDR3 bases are TGTGCCACCAGTGATTTTGGGGACAGGGGTCTCAATGAGCAGTTCTTC. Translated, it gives CATSDFGDRGLNEQFF.

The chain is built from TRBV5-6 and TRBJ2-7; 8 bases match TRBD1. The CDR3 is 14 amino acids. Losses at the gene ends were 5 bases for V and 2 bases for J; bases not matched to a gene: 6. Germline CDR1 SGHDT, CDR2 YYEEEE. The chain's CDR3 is CASSLQGGTYEQYF. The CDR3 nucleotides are TGTGCCAGCAGTCTACAGGGGGGTACCTACGAGCAGTACTTC.

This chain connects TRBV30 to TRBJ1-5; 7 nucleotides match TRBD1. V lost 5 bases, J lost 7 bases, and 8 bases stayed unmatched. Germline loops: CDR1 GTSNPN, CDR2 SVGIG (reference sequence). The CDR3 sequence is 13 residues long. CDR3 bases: TGTGCCTGGTCGGCCACAGGGGAGCAGCCCCAGCATTTT. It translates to CAWSATGEQPQHF.

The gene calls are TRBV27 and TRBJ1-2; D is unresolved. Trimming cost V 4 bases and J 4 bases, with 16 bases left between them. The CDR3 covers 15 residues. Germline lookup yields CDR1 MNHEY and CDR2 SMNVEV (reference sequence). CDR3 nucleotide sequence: TGTGCCAGCAGTTCCTACCCGGGCGGGATCTATGGCTACACCTTC. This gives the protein CASSSYPGGIYGYTF.

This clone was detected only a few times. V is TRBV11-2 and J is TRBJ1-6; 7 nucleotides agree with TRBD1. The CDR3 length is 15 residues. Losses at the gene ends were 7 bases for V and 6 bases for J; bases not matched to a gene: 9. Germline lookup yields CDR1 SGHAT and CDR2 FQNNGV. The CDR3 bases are TGTGCCAGCACCCGACAGGGTACGGGTAATTCACCCCTCCACTTT. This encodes CASTRQGTGNSPLHF.

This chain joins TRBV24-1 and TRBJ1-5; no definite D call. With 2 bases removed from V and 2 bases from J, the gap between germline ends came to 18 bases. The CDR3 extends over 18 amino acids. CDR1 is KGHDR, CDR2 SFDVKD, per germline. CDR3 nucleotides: TGTGCCACCAGTGATTCAGGAAGGAGGGTCGGGGGCAATCAGCCCCAGCATTTT. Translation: CATSDSGRRVGGNQPQHF.

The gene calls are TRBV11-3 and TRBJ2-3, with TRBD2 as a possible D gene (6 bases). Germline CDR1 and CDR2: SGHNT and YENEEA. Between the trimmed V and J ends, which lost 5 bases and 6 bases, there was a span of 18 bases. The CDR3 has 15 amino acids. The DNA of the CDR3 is TGTGCCAGCAGCCGACGCGGGACGTACCCGGATACGCAGTATTTT. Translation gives CASSRRGTYPDTQYF.

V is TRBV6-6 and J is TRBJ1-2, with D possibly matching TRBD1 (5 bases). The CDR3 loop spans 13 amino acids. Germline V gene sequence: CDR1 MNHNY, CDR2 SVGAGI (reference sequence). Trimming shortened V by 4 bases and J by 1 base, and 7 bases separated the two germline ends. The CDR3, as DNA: TGTGCCAGCAGTTTCCAGGGTAACTATGGCTACACCTTC. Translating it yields CASSFQGNYGYTF.

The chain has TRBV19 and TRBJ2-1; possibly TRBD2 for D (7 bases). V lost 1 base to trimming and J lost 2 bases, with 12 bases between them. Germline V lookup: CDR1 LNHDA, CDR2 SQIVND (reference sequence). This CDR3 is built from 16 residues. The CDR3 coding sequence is TGTGCCAGTAGTATAGCTGGGGGGGGGCCCTACAATGAGCAGTTCTTC. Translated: CASSIAGGGPYNEQFF.

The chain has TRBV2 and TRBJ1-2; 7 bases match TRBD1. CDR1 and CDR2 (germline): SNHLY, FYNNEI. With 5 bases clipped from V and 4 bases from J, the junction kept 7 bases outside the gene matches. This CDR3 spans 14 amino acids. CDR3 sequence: CASSTTGALYGYTF. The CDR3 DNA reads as TGTGCCAGCAGTACCACAGGGGCACTCTATGGCTACACCTTC. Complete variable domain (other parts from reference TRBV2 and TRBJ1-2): EPEVTQTPSHQVTQMGQEVILRCVPISNHLYFYWYRQILGQKVEFLVSFYNNEISEKSEIFDDQFSVERPDGSNFTLKIRSTKLEDSAMYFCASSTTGALYGYTFGSGTRLTVV.

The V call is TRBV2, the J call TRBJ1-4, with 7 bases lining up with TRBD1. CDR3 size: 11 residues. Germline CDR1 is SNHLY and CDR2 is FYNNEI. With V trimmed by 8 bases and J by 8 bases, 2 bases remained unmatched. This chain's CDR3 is CASLQGEKLFF. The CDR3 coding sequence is TGTGCCAGCTTACAGGGGGAAAAACTGTTTTTT.

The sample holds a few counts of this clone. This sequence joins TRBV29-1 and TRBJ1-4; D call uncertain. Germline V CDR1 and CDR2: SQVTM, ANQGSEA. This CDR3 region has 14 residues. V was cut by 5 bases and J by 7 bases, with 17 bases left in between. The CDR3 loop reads CSVRSGVGGEKLFF. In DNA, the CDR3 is TGCAGCGTTCGTAGCGGAGTTGGAGGTGAAAAACTGTTTTTT.